Shown below are 29 T cell receptor beta chains from a single sample sequenced in a study of T cell responses to AZD1222 COVID-19 vaccine (dated by TCRdb to the early 2020s). In light of the paper, this sample's time point label describes: baseline before first vaccination. Sample treatment or condition, as interpreted from the label and publication: meningococcal conjugate vaccine given as trial control. Library preparation was by the immunoSEQ multiplex PCR assay. Here the immuneACCESS table is served through TCRdb, limited to in-frame sequences with V and J called. Missing clones are a known gap in these copies; in checked studies unresolved V genes cover under half, and the rest lacks a known reason. This sample is represented by approximately 150,000 clones; 85% to 95% of them were singletons. Approximately 0.9% of the sample lies in the top ten. The sequenced sample was peripheral blood, obtained on day 0 of MenACWY control vaccination. The receptors here all came from an adult in good health.

This clone appeared a single time. The chain is built from TRBV5-1 and TRBJ1-2; D is uncertain. Trimming stripped 0 bases from V and 2 bases from J, with 8 bases between. The CDR3 runs to 14 residues. Germline CDR1 SGHRS, CDR2 YFSETQ. The CDR3: CASSLEGRNYGYTF. The CDR3 bases are TGCGCCAGCAGCTTGGAGGGCAGGAACTATGGCTACACCTTC.

This clone was counted only a few times. The chain is built from TRBV15 and TRBJ2-6; no reliable D call. The germline V and J ends were trimmed by 6 bases and 3 bases, with 9 bases remaining between them. The CDR3 sequence is 14 residues long. Germline CDR1 LNHNV, CDR2 YYDKDF (reference sequence). This CDR3 is CATRLPGGANVLTF. CDR3 nucleotide sequence: TGTGCCACCAGGTTACCTGGTGGGGCCAACGTCCTGACTTTC.

The V and J genes are TRBV3-1 (or the pseudogene TRBV3-2) and TRBJ1-3, with D uncertain. V lost 0 bases and J 1 base, leaving 19 bases between the germline ends. CDR1 is LGHDT, CDR2 YNNKEL, per germline (reference sequence). The CDR3 is 19 residues long. Written as DNA, the CDR3 is TGTGCCAGCAGCCAAGACCTTTTGCCGGTCCTTGGGTCTGGAAACACCATATATTTT. It encodes CASSQDLLPVLGSGNTIYF.

This sequence joins TRBV7-8 and TRBJ1-3, with D unclear. CDR1 SGHVS and CDR2 FQNEAQ come from the germline V gene. V lost 0 bases and J 0 bases, leaving 6 bases between the germline ends. The CDR3 spans 15 residues. CDR3 DNA sequence: TGTGCCAGCAGCTTAGCGGTAAACTCTGGAAACACCATATATTTT. As protein: CASSLAVNSGNTIYF.

The chain couples TRBV19 to TRBJ1-5; D uncertain. Trimming removed 5 bases from V and 0 bases from J, with 11 bases in between. This CDR3 contains 15 residues. Germline lookup yields CDR1 LNHDA and CDR2 SQIVND (reference sequence). The CDR3 loop is CASSLDSDSNQPQHF. CDR3 DNA sequence: TGTGCCAGTAGTTTGGACTCGGATAGCAATCAGCCCCAGCATTTT. The full variable domain, with the rest looked up from reference TRBV19 and TRBJ1-5, is DGGITQSPKYLFRKEGQNVTLSCEQNLNHDAMYWYRQDPGQGLRLIYYSQIVNDFQKGDIAEGYSVSREKKESFPLTVTSAQKNPTAFYLCASSLDSDSNQPQHFGDGTRLSIL.

The rearrangement joins TRBV9 to TRBJ2-3; 15 bases align to TRBD2. The CDR3 is 17 residues long. Germline V gene data show CDR1 as SGDLS and CDR2 as YYNGEE. Trimming at V came to 4 bases and at J to 4 bases, leaving 7 bases not matched to a gene. Here the CDR3 reads CASSIGLAGGGADTQYF. The CDR3, as DNA: TGTGCCAGCAGCATAGGACTAGCGGGAGGGGGCGCAGATACGCAGTATTTT.

This rearrangement joins TRBV9 to TRBJ2-1, with 12 bases identical to TRBD2. The CDR3 extends over 18 amino acids. From germline, CDR1 is SGDLS and CDR2 YYNGEE. V lost 4 bases and J lost 2; bases outside the gene matches: 10. The DNA of the CDR3 is TGTGCCAGCAGCTACAGTCCGGGACTAGCGGGTCCCTACAATGAGCAGTTCTTC. The encoded protein is CASSYSPGLAGPYNEQFF.

The genes are TRBV7-9 and TRBJ2-3; TRBD1 is a possible D gene (6 bases). There are 15 residues in the CDR3. Germline CDR1 SEHNR, CDR2 FQNEAQ (reference sequence). Trimming shortened V by 5 bases and J by 4 bases, and 16 bases separated the two germline ends. The CDR3 coding sequence is TGTGCCAGCAGCCCGGGGCAGGGGAGACCAGATACGCAGTATTTT. This encodes CASSPGQGRPDTQYF.

The chain recombines TRBV7-2 with TRBJ1-2, with TRBD1 matching 7 bases. The V and J ends lost 8 bases and 4 bases, in that order; junction bases with no gene match: 10. The CDR3 spans 14 residues. Germline V gene data show CDR1 as SGHTA and CDR2 as FQGNSA. CDR3 in DNA: TGTGCCAGCTCCACTTCTTGGGACAGCTATGGCTACACCTTC. As protein: CASSTSWDSYGYTF. Looking up the rest from reference TRBV7-2 and TRBJ1-2 gives the full variable domain: GAGVSQSPSNKVTEKGKDVELRCDPISGHTALYWYRQSLGQGLEFLIYFQGNSAPDKSGLPSDRFSAERTGGSVSTLTIQRTQQEDSAVYLCASSTSWDSYGYTFGSGTRLTVV.

The chain employs TRBV4-1 and TRBJ2-2, with D perhaps matching TRBD2 (6 bases). V lost 0 bases, J lost 4 bases, and 12 bases lay in between. This CDR3 region has 16 residues. Germline V lookup: CDR1 MGHRA, CDR2 YSYEKL. The CDR3 coding sequence is TGCGCCAGCAGCCAAGAATCGGGAGCGAGCACCGGGGAGCTGTTTTTT. Translated, it gives CASSQESGASTGELFF.

The chain carries TRBV24-1 and TRBJ2-6; 9 nucleotides align to TRBD1. The V segment lost 2 bases and the J segment 2 bases; nucleotides outside the gene matches: 3. Germline loops: CDR1 KGHDR, CDR2 SFDVKD. The CDR3 runs to 17 residues. The CDR3 coding sequence is TGTGCCACCAGTGATTCGGGACAGGGAACTGGGGCCAACGTCCTGACTTTC. Its translation is CATSDSGQGTGANVLTF.

The chain joins TRBV7-9 to TRBJ1-6; 12 nucleotides match TRBD1. This CDR3 is built from 14 residues. Germline trimming cut 6 bases from V and 10 bases from J; bases unmatched to any gene: 4. Germline V gene lookup returns CDR1 SEHNR and CDR2 FQNEAQ (reference sequence). DNA of the CDR3: TGTGCCAGCAGTCGGGACAGGGGGCAATCACCCCTCCACTTT. Its translation: CASSRDRGQSPLHF.

The chain links TRBV7-2 to TRBJ2-2; no clear D. Germline loops: CDR1 SGHTA, CDR2 FQGNSA. Trimming left V 5 bases short and J 4 bases short, with 2 bases between. CDR3 length: 11 residues. CDR3 sequence: CASSPTGELFF. CDR3 sequence (DNA): TGTGCCAGCAGCCCCACCGGGGAGCTGTTTTTT. The complete variable domain, with remaining parts taken from reference TRBV7-2 and TRBJ2-2, reads GAGVSQSPSNKVTEKGKDVELRCDPISGHTALYWYRQSLGQGLEFLIYFQGNSAPDKSGLPSDRFSAERTGGSVSTLTIQRTQQEDSAVYLCASSPTGELFFGEGSRLTVL.

The chain links TRBV5-1 to TRBJ2-1; 14 positions agree with TRBD2. The J segment lost 3 bases and the V segment lost 6 bases, leaving 8 bases of the junction unmatched. The V gene's germline CDR1 is SGHRS and CDR2 YFSETQ. The CDR3 is 17 amino acids. The CDR3: CASTGTSGGPFYNEQFF. The CDR3 DNA follows: TGCGCCAGCACCGGGACTAGCGGGGGTCCCTTCTACAATGAGCAGTTCTTC.

This chain joins TRBV28 and TRBJ1-1; D is uncertain. The CDR3 contains 13 residues. V lost 3 bases, J lost 1 base, and 6 bases lay in between. Germline CDR1 MDHEN, CDR2 SYDVKM. CDR3 DNA sequence: TGTGCCAGCAGTTTGTGGGGGAACACTGAAGCTTTCTTT. Its protein product is CASSLWGNTEAFF. The full variable domain, rest sourced from reference TRBV28 and TRBJ1-1, is DVKVTQSSRYLVKRTGEKVFLECVQDMDHENMFWYRQDPGLGLRLIYFSYDVKMKEKGDIPEGYSVSREKKERFSLILESASTNQTSMYLCASSLWGNTEAFFGQGTRLTVV.

J is TRBJ2-1 and V is TRBV20-1; unclear D gene. V shed 6 bases and J shed 5 bases, with 8 bases lying between them. CDR1 is DFQATT, CDR2 SNEGSKA, per germline (reference sequence). This CDR3 is 11 amino acids long. CDR3 residues: CSAAPHNEQFF. CDR3 nucleotide sequence: TGCAGTGCCGCCCCCCACAATGAGCAGTTCTTC.

CDR3 residues: CASSLLGPGQGGEQYF. The DNA of the CDR3 is TGTGCCAGCAGCTTATTGGGGCCGGGACAGGGGGGCGAGCAGTACTTC. The gene calls are TRBV7-9 and TRBJ2-7; 11 bases are a match to TRBD1. CDR1 is SEHNR, CDR2 FQNEAQ, per germline (reference sequence). This CDR3 is 16 amino acids long. Trimming cost V 2 bases and J 6 bases; bases outside gene matches: 9.

The chain recombines TRBV4-1 with TRBJ1-4; 7 bases fit TRBD1. The CDR3 covers 16 residues. Germline V gene data show CDR1 as MGHRA and CDR2 as YSYEKL. Germline trimming cut 2 bases from V and 5 bases from J; bases unmatched to any gene: 8. CDR3 sequence (DNA): TGCGCCAGCAGCCAAAACCAGGGACAGAAAAATGAAAAACTGTTTTTT. It is translated as CASSQNQGQKNEKLFF.

CDR3 in amino acids: CATSDARGGYNSPLHF. The CDR3, as DNA: TGTGCCACCAGTGATGCACGTGGGGGATATAATTCACCCCTCCACTTT. The rearrangement uses TRBV24-1 and TRBJ1-6; tentative D call: TRBD1 (5 bases). V was cut by 3 bases and J by 4 bases, with 12 bases left in between. This CDR3 contains 16 residues. Germline loops: CDR1 KGHDR, CDR2 SFDVKD.

V usage is TRBV28 and J usage is TRBJ1-2; 9 bases fit TRBD1. This CDR3 has 17 amino acids. Germline CDR1 is MDHEN and CDR2 is SYDVKM. V gave up 4 bases and J gave up 4 bases; unmatched junction bases: 13. The CDR3 is CASSSSDRGKISYGYTF. The CDR3, as DNA: TGTGCCAGCAGTTCCTCGGACAGGGGTAAGATCTCCTATGGCTACACCTTC.

J is TRBJ1-3 and V is TRBV19; tentative D call: TRBD1 (5 bases). Germline CDR1 LNHDA, CDR2 SQIVND (reference sequence). The CDR3 sequence is 14 residues long. With 6 bases removed from V and 0 bases from J, the gap between germline ends came to 9 bases. CDR3 in DNA: TGTGCCAGTAGATACAGGAGCTCTGGAAACACCATATATTTT. This translates into CASRYRSSGNTIYF.

The chain is built from TRBV5-4 and TRBJ1-1; TRBD1 matches at 8 bases. The V gene end was trimmed by 5 bases and the J gene end by 4 bases; junction bases not matched to a gene: 10. The CDR3 is 15 residues long. CDR1 SGHNT and CDR2 YYREEE come from the germline V gene (reference sequence). Here the CDR3 reads CASSPINRGATEAFF. CDR3 nucleotide sequence: TGTGCCAGCAGTCCCATAAACAGGGGGGCCACTGAAGCTTTCTTT.

This clone was seen just once. This chain links TRBV5-1 with TRBJ1-2, with D perhaps matching TRBD1 (5 bases). The CDR3 is 14 residues long. CDR1 and CDR2 (germline): SGHRS, YFSETQ. The V gene lost 4 bases and the J gene lost 4 bases, with 14 bases spanning the gap. For the CDR3, the DNA is TGCGCCAGCAGCGACATGGGGGTGGCCTATGGCTACACCTTC. Translated: CASSDMGVAYGYTF.

This rearrangement joins TRBV4-1 to TRBJ1-3, with D uncertain. This CDR3 is built from 15 residues. CDR1 is MGHRA, CDR2 YSYEKL, per germline. The V and J ends lost 0 bases and 4 bases respectively, with 10 bases between them. CDR3 protein: CASSQERAVGNTIYF. CDR3 sequence (DNA): TGCGCCAGCAGCCAAGAAAGGGCTGTAGGAAACACCATATATTTT.

The V gene is TRBV11-1, the J gene TRBJ1-1; D unresolved. V dropped 5 bases and J dropped 2 bases, with 12 bases sitting between them. This CDR3 is built from 14 residues. Germline loops: CDR1 SGHAT, CDR2 FQDESV (reference sequence). CDR3 sequence: CASSHRGVNTEAFF. CDR3 coding DNA: TGTGCCAGCAGCCACCGGGGAGTCAACACTGAAGCTTTCTTT.

This clone was found once. The CDR3 DNA is TGCGCCAGCAGCGGGACAGGGGGCGATGGAAACACCATATATTTT. Protein product: CASSGTGGDGNTIYF. The V call is TRBV5-1, the J call TRBJ1-3, with 12 bases matching TRBD1. The CDR3 is made up of 15 amino acids. Germline CDR1 reads SGHRS; CDR2 reads YFSETQ. V was clipped by 4 bases and J by 3 bases; unmatched bases: 2.

This chain links TRBV5-8 with TRBJ2-3, with 7 bases lining up with TRBD1. Germline V gives CDR1 SGHTS, CDR2 YDEGEE. V trimming: 0 bases; J trimming: 0 bases; junction bases outside the gene matches: 7. The CDR3 loop spans 17 amino acids. CDR3 nucleotide sequence: TGTGCCAGCAGCTTGGGCTATCCGGGACAGAGCACAGATACGCAGTATTTT. Amino acid sequence: CASSLGYPGQSTDTQYF.

The genes are TRBV5-4 and TRBJ1-2, with 8 bases identical to TRBD1. V was pared by 4 bases and J by 4 bases, with 9 bases of the junction left unmatched. The germline CDR1 and CDR2 sequences are SGHNT and YYREEE (reference sequence). The CDR3 covers 15 residues. The CDR3 sequence: CASSDEDRGGYGYTF. The DNA of the CDR3 is TGTGCCAGCAGCGATGAAGACAGGGGTGGCTATGGCTACACCTTC.

This chain links TRBV10-3 with TRBJ1-1; a weak D match, TRBD1 (6 bases). Between the trimmed V and J ends, which lost 7 bases and 1 base, there was a span of 13 bases. The CDR3 consists of 14 residues. CDR1 is ENHRY, CDR2 SYGVKD, per germline. The CDR3 DNA is TGTGCCATCAAATTGGAACAGGGGAACACTGAAGCTTTCTTT. Protein: CAIKLEQGNTEAFF.